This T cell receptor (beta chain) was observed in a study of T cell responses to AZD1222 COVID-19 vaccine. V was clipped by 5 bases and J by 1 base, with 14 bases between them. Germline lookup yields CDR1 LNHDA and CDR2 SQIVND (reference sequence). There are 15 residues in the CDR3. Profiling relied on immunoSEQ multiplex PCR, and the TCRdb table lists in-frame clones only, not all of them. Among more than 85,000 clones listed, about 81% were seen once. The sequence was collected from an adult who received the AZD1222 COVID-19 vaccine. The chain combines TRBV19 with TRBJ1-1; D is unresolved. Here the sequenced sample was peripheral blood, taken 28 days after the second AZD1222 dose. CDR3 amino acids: CASSVDVGSNTEAFF. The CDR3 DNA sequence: TGTGCCAGTAGTGTTGATGTAGGCTCGAACACTGAAGCTTTCTTT.